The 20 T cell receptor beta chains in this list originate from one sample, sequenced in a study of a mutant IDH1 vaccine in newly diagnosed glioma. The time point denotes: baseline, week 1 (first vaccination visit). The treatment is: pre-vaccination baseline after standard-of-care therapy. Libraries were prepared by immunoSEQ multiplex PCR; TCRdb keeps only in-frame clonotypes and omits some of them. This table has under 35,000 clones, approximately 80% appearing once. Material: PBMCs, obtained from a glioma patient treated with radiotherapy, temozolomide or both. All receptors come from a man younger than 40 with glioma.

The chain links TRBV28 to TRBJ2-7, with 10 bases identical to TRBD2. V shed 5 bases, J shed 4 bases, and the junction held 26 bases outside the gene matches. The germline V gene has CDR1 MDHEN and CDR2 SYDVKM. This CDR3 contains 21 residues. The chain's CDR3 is CASSLPGDRGEISGRFYEQYF. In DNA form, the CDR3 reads TGTGCCAGCAGTCTCCCGGGAGACAGGGGCGAGATTAGCGGGAGGTTTTACGAGCAGTACTTC.

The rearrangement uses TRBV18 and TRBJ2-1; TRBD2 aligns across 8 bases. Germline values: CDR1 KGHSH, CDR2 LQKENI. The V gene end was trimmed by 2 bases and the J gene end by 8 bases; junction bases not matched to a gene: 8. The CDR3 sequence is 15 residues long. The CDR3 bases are TGTGCCAGCTCACCAACTAGCGGAGCTGGCGATGAGCAGTTCTTC. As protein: CASSPTSGAGDEQFF.

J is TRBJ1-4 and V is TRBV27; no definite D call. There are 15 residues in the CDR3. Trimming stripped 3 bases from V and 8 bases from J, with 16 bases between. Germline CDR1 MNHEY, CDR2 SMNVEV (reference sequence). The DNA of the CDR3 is TGTGCCAGCAGTTTTCCTAGATGGGGTAGGGAAAAACTGTTTTTT. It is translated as CASSFPRWGREKLFF.

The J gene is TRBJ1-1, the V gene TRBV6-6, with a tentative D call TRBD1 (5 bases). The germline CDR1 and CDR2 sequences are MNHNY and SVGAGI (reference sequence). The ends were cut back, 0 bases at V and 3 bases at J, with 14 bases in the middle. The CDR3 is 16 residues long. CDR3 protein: CASSYSTGPRDTEAFF. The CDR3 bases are TGTGCCAGCAGTTACTCAACAGGCCCCCGGGACACTGAAGCTTTCTTT.

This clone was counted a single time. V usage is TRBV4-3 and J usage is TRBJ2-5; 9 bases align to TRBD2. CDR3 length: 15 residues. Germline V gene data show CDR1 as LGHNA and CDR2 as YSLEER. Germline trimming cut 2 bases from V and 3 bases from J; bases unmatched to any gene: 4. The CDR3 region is CASSQLLAGEETQYF. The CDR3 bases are TGCGCCAGCAGCCAATTACTAGCGGGCGAAGAGACCCAGTACTTC.

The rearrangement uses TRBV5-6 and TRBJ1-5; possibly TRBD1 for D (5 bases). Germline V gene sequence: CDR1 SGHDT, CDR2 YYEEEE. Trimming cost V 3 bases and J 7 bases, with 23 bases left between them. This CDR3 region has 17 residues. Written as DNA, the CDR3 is TGTGCCAGCAGCTCCATGGGGGGGATTCACCTGGGCCAGCCCCAGCATTTT. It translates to CASSSMGGIHLGQPQHF.

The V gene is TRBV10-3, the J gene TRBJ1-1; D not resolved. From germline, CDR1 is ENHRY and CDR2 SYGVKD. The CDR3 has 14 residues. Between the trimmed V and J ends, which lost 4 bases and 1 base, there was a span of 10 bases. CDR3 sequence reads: CAISAHDGNTEAFF. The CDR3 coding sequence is TGTGCCATCAGTGCCCACGATGGGAACACTGAAGCTTTCTTT.

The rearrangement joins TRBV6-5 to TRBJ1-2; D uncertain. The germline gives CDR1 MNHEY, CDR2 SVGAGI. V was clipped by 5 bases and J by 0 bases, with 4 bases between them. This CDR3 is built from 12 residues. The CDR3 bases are TGTGCCAGCAGTCGGGCTAACTATGGCTACACCTTC. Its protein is CASSRANYGYTF.

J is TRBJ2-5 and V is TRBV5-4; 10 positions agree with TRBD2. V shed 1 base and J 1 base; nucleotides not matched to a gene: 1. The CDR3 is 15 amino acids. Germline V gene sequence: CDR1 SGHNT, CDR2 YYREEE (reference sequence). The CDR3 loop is CASSLSSGGQETQYF. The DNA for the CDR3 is TGTGCCAGCAGCTTGTCTAGCGGGGGCCAAGAGACCCAGTACTTC.

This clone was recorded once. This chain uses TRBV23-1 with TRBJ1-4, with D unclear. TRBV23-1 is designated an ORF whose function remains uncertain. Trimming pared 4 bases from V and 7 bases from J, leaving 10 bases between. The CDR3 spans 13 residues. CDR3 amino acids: CASSPRGPEKLFF. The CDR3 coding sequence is TGCGCCAGCAGTCCGCGAGGGCCTGAAAAACTGTTTTTT.

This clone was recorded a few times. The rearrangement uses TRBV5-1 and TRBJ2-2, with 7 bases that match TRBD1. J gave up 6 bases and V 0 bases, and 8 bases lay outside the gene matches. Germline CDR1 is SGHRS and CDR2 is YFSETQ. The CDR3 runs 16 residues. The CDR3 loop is CASSLGKRGQAGELFF. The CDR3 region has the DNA TGCGCCAGCAGCTTGGGAAAAAGGGGGCAGGCCGGGGAGCTGTTTTTT.

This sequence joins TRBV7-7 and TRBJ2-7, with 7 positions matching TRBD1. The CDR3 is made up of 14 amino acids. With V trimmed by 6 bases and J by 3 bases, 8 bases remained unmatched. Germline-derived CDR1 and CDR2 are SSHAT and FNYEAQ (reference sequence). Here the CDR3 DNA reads TGTGCCAGCAGTTCGACGGACAGGAACTACGAGCAGTACTTC. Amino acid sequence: CASSSTDRNYEQYF.

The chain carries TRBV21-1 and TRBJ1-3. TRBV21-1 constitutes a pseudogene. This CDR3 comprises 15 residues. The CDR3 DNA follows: TGTGCCAGCAGCAATCTCAGGGCGGGTGGAAACACCATATATTTT. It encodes CASSNLRAGGNTIYF.

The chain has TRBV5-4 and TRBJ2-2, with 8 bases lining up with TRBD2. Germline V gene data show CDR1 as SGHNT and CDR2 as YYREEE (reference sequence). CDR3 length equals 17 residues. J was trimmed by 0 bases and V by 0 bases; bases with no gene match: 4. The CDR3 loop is CASSLDLAGTNTGELFF. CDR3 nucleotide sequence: TGTGCCAGCAGCTTGGATCTAGCGGGCACGAACACCGGGGAGCTGTTTTTT.

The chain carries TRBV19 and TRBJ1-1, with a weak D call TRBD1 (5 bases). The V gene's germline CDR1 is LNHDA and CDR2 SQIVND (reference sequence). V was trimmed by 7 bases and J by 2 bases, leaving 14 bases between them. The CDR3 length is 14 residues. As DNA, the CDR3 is TGTGCCAGTACTTGGTTCGGGGGAAACACTGAAGCTTTCTTT. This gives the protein CASTWFGGNTEAFF.

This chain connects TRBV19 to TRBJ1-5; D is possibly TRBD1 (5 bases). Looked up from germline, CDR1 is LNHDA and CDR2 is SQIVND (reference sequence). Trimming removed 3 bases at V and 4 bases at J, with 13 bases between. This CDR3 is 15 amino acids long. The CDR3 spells CASSIRQIDNQPQHF. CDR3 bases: TGTGCCAGTAGTATCCGACAGATCGATAATCAGCCCCAGCATTTT.

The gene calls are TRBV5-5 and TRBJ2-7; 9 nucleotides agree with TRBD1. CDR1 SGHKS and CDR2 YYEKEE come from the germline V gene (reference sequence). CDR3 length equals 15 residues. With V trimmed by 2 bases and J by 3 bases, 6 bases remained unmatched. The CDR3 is CASSLQGAIIYEQYF. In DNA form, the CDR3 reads TGTGCCAGCAGCTTACAGGGGGCAATAATCTACGAGCAGTACTTC. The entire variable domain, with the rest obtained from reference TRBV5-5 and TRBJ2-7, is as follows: DAGVTQSPTHLIKTRGQQVTLRCSPISGHKSVSWYQQVLGQGPQFIFQYYEKEERGRGNFPDRFSARQFPNYSSELNVNALLLGDSALYLCASSLQGAIIYEQYFGPGTRLTVT.

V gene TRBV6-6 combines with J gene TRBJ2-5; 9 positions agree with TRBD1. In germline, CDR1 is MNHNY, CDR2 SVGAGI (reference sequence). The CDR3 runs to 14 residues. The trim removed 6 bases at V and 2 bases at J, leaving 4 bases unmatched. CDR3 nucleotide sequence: TGTGCCAGCAGAAGGACAGGGGAGCAAGAGACCCAGTACTTC. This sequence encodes CASRRTGEQETQYF.

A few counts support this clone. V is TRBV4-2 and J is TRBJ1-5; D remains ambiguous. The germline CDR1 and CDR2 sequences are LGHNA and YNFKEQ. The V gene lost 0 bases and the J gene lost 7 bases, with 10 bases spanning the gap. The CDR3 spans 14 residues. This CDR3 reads CASSQERDRQPQHF. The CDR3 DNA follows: TGTGCCAGCAGCCAAGAGAGGGATAGGCAGCCCCAGCATTTT.

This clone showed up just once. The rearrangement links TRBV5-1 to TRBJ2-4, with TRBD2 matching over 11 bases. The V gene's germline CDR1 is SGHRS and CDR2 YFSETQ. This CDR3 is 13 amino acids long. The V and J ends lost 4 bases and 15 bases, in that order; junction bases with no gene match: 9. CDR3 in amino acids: CASSLDSGRALYF. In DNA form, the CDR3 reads TGCGCCAGCAGCCTCGATAGCGGGAGGGCCCTGTACTTC.